Below, 8 T cell receptor beta chains from the same sample are listed, as sequenced in a study of tumor-infiltrating lymphocytes in oesophageal squamous cell carcinoma. TCRdb called the PCR reads again in MiXCR, with one record for every CDR3 protein. The sample holds more than 10,000 distinct CDR3 sequences, 58% seen once. The sample was esophageal tumor tissue. The origin of the receptors is a female donor with esophageal squamous cell carcinoma.

This chain joins TRBV7-2 and TRBJ2-1, with TRBD2 as a possible D gene (5 bases). Germline V gene sequence: CDR1 SGHTA, CDR2 FQGNSA. This CDR3 is built from 19 residues. V lost 0 bases to trimming and J lost 0 bases, with 18 bases between them. CDR3 DNA sequence: TGTGCCAGCAGCTTAGCGAGAATTGGATTAGGGAGCTCCTACAATGAGCAGTTCTTC. This codes for CASSLARIGLGSSYNEQFF.

This clonotype was detected once. This chain links TRBV24-1 with TRBJ2-4; D not certain. The closer fit of TRBJ1-2 to the DNA end suggests the J call may be wrong. This CDR3 has 13 amino acids. Germline V gene sequence: CDR1 KGHDR, CDR2 SFDVKD. CDR3 sequence (DNA): TGTGCCACCAGTGATTTAACCGGCTATGGCTACACCTTC. Translation gives CATSDLTGYGYTF.

This clonotype was found a few times. Because the CDR3 is missing its conserved closing phenylalanine or tryptophan, this is likely a read error. Because the CDR3's place on the DNA is in doubt, the DNA is left out and the CDR3 is given as listed by TCRdb. This sequence joins TRBV12-3 or TRBV12-4 and TRBJ2-7. The CDR3 spans 14 amino acids, including both terminal residues. CDR3 sequence: CASTQTNYGYTFGS.

CDR3 in amino acids: CASSDPLAAHQETQYF. DNA of the CDR3: TGTGCCAGCAGTGACCCACTAGCAGCCCACCAAGAGACCCAGTACTTC. V and J are TRBV25-1 and TRBJ2-5, with D maybe TRBD2 (6 bases). The germline CDR1 and CDR2 sequences are MGHDK and SYGVNS. CDR3 length equals 16 residues. V was shortened by 3 bases and J by 0 bases, with 14 bases between the two germline ends. Filled out from reference TRBV25-1 and TRBJ2-5, the complete variable domain reads EADIYQTPRYLVIGTGKKITLECSQTMGHDKMYWYQQDPGMELHLIHYSYGVNSTEKGDLSSESTVSRIRTEHFPLTLESARPSHTSQYLCASSDPLAAHQETQYFGPGTRLLVL.

The V call is TRBV6-2 or TRBV6-3, the J call TRBJ2-7; D not certain. TRBJ2-5 matches the DNA end more closely, so the J call is doubtful. Germline CDR1 MNHEY, CDR2 SVGEGT. This CDR3 has 11 residues. CDR3 coding DNA: TGTGCCAGCAGTTACTTTGAGACCCAGTACTTC. This encodes CASSYFETQYF.

CDR3 DNA sequence: TGTGCCAGCAGTCAGATTAACGGACTGACCTACGAGCAGTACTTC. Amino acid sequence: CASSQINGLTYEQYF. The chain is built from TRBV6-1 and TRBJ2-5; tentative D call: TRBD2 (5 bases). The J call may be mistaken, given a closer DNA end match to TRBJ2-7. Germline assignment: CDR1 MNHNS and CDR2 SASEGT. The CDR3 is 15 residues long.

The V and J genes are TRBV6-1 and TRBJ2-3; D call uncertain. This CDR3 comprises 13 residues. The V and J ends lost 11 bases and 0 bases respectively, with 12 bases between them. Germline loops: CDR1 MNHNS, CDR2 SASEGT. CDR3 in DNA: TGTGCCGGTCGGGCCGCGAGCACAGATACGCAGTATTTT. This encodes CAGRAASTDTQYF.

This chain uses TRBV10-3 with TRBJ2-5; tentatively, D is TRBD2 (7 bases). The germline V gene encodes CDR1 ENHRY and CDR2 SYGVKD. V lost 10 bases and J 5 bases, leaving 20 bases between the germline ends. The CDR3 has 14 residues. The CDR3 is CATREGEDRETQYF. The CDR3 bases are TGTGCCACCAGGGAGGGGGAGGATCGGGAGACCCAGTACTTC.